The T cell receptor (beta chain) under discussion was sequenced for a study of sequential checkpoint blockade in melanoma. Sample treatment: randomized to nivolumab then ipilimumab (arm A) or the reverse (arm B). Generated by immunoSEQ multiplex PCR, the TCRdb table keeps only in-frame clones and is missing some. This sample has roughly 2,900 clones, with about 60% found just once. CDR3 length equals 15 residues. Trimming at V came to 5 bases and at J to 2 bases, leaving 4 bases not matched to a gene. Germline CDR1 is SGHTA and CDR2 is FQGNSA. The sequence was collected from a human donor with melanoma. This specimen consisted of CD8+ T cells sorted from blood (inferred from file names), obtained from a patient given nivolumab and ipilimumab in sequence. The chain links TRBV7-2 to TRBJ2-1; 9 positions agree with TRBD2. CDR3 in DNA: TGTGCCAGCAGCCTAACTAGCGGGCCCTACAATGAGCAGTTCTTC. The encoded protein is CASSLTSGPYNEQFF.